The clone carrying this T cell receptor (beta chain) was observed once. No antigen is known for it. These data are taken from a study of lymphopenia after photon versus proton radiotherapy. Findings and limits, study-wide: Survival link was tested only in deceased patients; proton benefit remains a possibility. After the lymphocyte nadir, photon-treated repertoires showed oligoclonal expansion, especially of CD8+ Temra cells. Proton therapy kept repertoires fairly stable, unlike photons, which gained effector/memory cells. Larger post-nadir TCR diversity loss correlated inversely with survival in deceased patients.

Sequencing was performed with immunoSEQ multiplex PCR; in TCRdb, only in-frame clones are kept and a portion is missing. The repertoire holds about 53,000 clones, with 83% as singletons. This CDR3 contains 12 residues. Germline values: CDR1 GTSNPN, CDR2 SVGIG (reference sequence). J was trimmed by 12 bases and V by 6 bases; bases with no gene match: 13. The sequence derives from a man aged 50-59 years with gastric cancer. This rearrangement joins TRBV30 to TRBJ1-1; TRBD1 agrees at 7 bases. The input for sequencing was peripheral blood, taken from a patient treated with photon-based radiotherapy. Written as DNA, the CDR3 is TGTGCCTGCACTCCGAACAGGGACAGATCTTTCTTT. Residues: CACTPNRDRSFF. Full variable domain (rest looked up from reference TRBV30 and TRBJ1-1): SQTIHQWPATLVQPVGSPLSLECTVEGTSNPNLYWYRQAAGRGLQLLFYSVGIGQISSEVPQNLSASRPQDRQFILSSKKLLLSDSGFYLCACTPNRDRSFFGQGTRLTVV.